A selection of T cell receptor beta chains follows, all from one sample in a study of cytomegalovirus exposure and HLA in healthy donors. TCRdb keeps only in-frame clones here, not all; method: immunoSEQ multiplex PCR. The table shows about 140,000 clones, with 66% occurring only once. Sample: PBMCs. The source of these receptors is a woman between 55 and 75 years old in good health and CMV-seronegative. CDR3s include the opening cysteine and the closing phenylalanine or tryptophan. Each record gives: CDR3 protein, CDR3 DNA, V gene, clone size, J gene, D gene. D genes are given only for firm matches. Only part of the rows carry a size: once, few, many, or a class if the clone is expanded.

CAGGRTNTGELFF | TGTGCCGGCGGGAGAACTAACACCGGGGAGCTGTTTTTT | TRBV2 | - | TRBJ2-2 | TRBD2
CASRGLAGGFSYEQYF | TGTGCCAGCAGGGGACTAGCGGGAGGTTTCTCCTACGAGCAGTACTTC | TRBV7-3 | few | TRBJ2-7 | TRBD2
CASREDRAAYEQYF | TGTGCCAGCAGGGAAGACAGGGCGGCCTACGAGCAGTACTTC | TRBV6-1 | - | TRBJ2-7 | TRBD1
CASSYSSTNEKLFF | TGTGCCAGCAGCTACAGTTCTACTAATGAAAAACTGTTTTTT | TRBV2 | - | TRBJ1-4 | -
CASSPRAGGYTF | TGTGCCAGCAGCCCGAGGGCAGGCGGCTACACCTTC | TRBV5-4 | - | TRBJ1-2 | -
CASSFRGSWGYTF | TGTGCCAGCAGTTTTCGGGGTTCTTGGGGCTACACCTTC | TRBV27 | - | TRBJ1-2 | -
CASSGRDTGRGNSPLHF | TGCGCCAGCAGCGGCCGGGACACCGGACGTGGTAATTCACCCCTCCACTTT | TRBV5-1 | - | TRBJ1-6 | -
CASTGAGGRGGELFF | TGTGCCAGCACCGGGGCAGGGGGGCGCGGTGGGGAGCTGTTTTTT | TRBV27 | - | TRBJ2-2 | -
CASSSLSGLAGGLGIQYF | TGTGCCAGCAGCTCTCTTTCGGGACTAGCGGGGGGGCTGGGCATTCAGTACTTC | TRBV7-9 | - | TRBJ2-4 | TRBD2
CAIGTSGGAGEQFF | TGTGCCATCGGGACTAGCGGGGGGGCGGGTGAGCAGTTCTTC | TRBV10-3 | once | TRBJ2-1 | TRBD2
CASSTRLAGNTGELFF | TGTGCCAGCAGCACTAGACTAGCGGGGAACACCGGGGAGCTGTTTTTT | TRBV7-8 | few | TRBJ2-2 | TRBD2
CASSQISRGTGELFF | TGCGCCAGCAGCCAAATATCAAGAGGGACCGGGGAGCTGTTTTTT | TRBV4-3 | - | TRBJ2-2 | -
CASSPSGTKYEQYF | TGTGCCAGCAGCCCATCCGGGACAAAATACGAGCAGTACTTC | TRBV7-8 | - | TRBJ2-7 | -
CASSYGQGLGEQYF | TGTGCCAGCAGTTACGGACAGGGGTTGGGGGAGCAGTACTTC | TRBV6-5 | - | TRBJ2-7 | TRBD1
CASSEAGGGVYGYTF | TGTGCCAGCAGTGAAGCTGGAGGGGGGGTCTATGGCTACACCTTC | TRBV6-1 | few | TRBJ1-2 | -
CASSLPSGGETQYF | TGTGCCAGCAGCCTACCTAGCGGGGGAGAGACCCAGTACTTC | TRBV5-6 | few | TRBJ2-5 | TRBD2
CASSLSRLVAGGTDTQYF | TGTGCCAGCAGTTTGAGCCGTCTGGTAGCGGGAGGAACAGATACGCAGTATTTT | TRBV28 | few | TRBJ2-3 | TRBD2
CASSPRGQGNSPLHF | TGTGCCAGCTCACCACGAGGACAGGGAAATTCACCCCTCCACTTT | TRBV18 | few | TRBJ1-6 | TRBD1
CASRADRSDTEAFF | TGTGCCAGCAGAGCGGACAGGTCGGACACTGAAGCTTTCTTT | TRBV6-6 | - | TRBJ1-1 | TRBD1
CSALDRGEQYF | TGCAGTGCGCTCGACAGGGGCGAGCAGTACTTC | TRBV20-1 | - | TRBJ2-7 | TRBD1
CASSRVAGGPYEQYF | TGTGCCAGCAGCCGAGTAGCGGGAGGGCCATATGAGCAGTACTTC | TRBV28 | few | TRBJ2-7 | TRBD2
CASRESLLGLYGYTF | TGTGCCAGCAGAGAGTCCCTCCTAGGTCTCTATGGCTACACCTTC | TRBV6-1 | - | TRBJ1-2 | -
CASSRSSGDIQYF | TGCGCCAGCAGCCGGTCTAGCGGGGACATTCAGTACTTC | TRBV4-3 | - | TRBJ2-4 | TRBD2
CASSQTSVFAGELFF | TGTGCCAGCTCCCAGACTAGCGTTTTCGCCGGGGAGCTGTTTTTT | TRBV18 | few | TRBJ2-2 | TRBD2
CASSPTGGADTQYF | TGTGCCAGCAGCCCAACAGGGGGTGCAGATACGCAGTATTTT | TRBV7-2 | - | TRBJ2-3 | TRBD1
CASSLGGQVGTDTQYF | TGCGCCAGCAGCTTGGGTGGACAGGTTGGGACAGATACGCAGTATTTT | TRBV5-1 | - | TRBJ2-3 | TRBD1
CASSTLTSSPDTQYF | TGTGCCAGCAGTACTCTGACTAGTTCCCCAGATACGCAGTATTTT | TRBV6-6 | - | TRBJ2-3 | -
CASSPPGQSETQYF | TGTGCCAGCAGTCCCCCCGGACAGTCAGAGACCCAGTACTTC | TRBV2 | few | TRBJ2-5 | -